These T cell receptor beta chains were read from a single sample in a study of CD8 T cells in ankylosing spondylitis. TCRdb independently ran MiXCR on the 5' RACE reads; one entry per CDR3 protein. This sample has approximately 350,000 distinct CDR3 sequences, with roughly 20% found just once. The sequenced material came from blood, either unsorted or a sorted T cell fraction (not recorded which). These receptors came from a male donor with ankylosing spondylitis or in good health (not recorded which). The CDR3 runs from the conserved cysteine through the conserved F or W. The order of the fields is J gene, clone size, D gene, V gene, CDR3 DNA, CDR3 protein. A D gene is named only where the DNA matches it firmly. Clone size is stated in some rows and not others, as once, few, many or a class when expanded.

TRBJ2-2	many	-	TRBV11-2	TGTGCCAGCAGCCCCTTCGGGGACGGGGAGCTGTTTTTT	CASSPFGDGELFF
TRBJ1-2	-	-	TRBV4-1	TGCGCCAGCAGCCAAGTTACGATAGAGCGTGGGCAAAACTATGGCTACACCTTC	CASSQVTIERGQNYGYTF
TRBJ2-2	few	-	TRBV3-1	TGTGCCAGCAGCCAAGTTGCCGGGGAGCTGTTTTTT	CASSQVAGELFF
TRBJ1-5	-	TRBD1	TRBV12-3/TRBV12-4	TGTGCCAGCAGTCGTGGGACAGAGCAACAGCCCCAGCATTTT	CASSRGTEQQPQHF
TRBJ2-3	few	-	TRBV25-1	TGTGCCAGCAGTGAAGCCGGGACAAGGACCGCAGATACGCAGTATTTT	CASSEAGTRTADTQYF
TRBJ2-7	-	TRBD1	TRBV10-3	TGTGCCATCGGTCCGGGACAGGGGGCGGAGGGACCCTACGAGCAGTACTTC	CAIGPGQGAEGPYEQYF
TRBJ2-3	few	TRBD2	TRBV9	TGTGCCAGCAGCGCCCTAGCGGCGGGCACAGATACGCAGTATTTT	CASSALAAGTDTQYF
TRBJ2-1	many	-	TRBV29-1	TGCAGCGTTGGAACAGGGAATGAGCAGTTCTTC	CSVGTGNEQFF
TRBJ2-3	few	TRBD2	TRBV24-1	TGTGCCACCAGTGACTATGCGGGGGATACAGATACGCAGTATTTT	CATSDYAGDTDTQYF
TRBJ1-1	few	-	TRBV29-1	TGCAGCGTTTCGGAAGGATCCACTGAAGCTTTCTTT	CSVSEGSTEAFF
TRBJ2-5	-	-	TRBV10-3	TGTGCCATCAGTGACCCCGGGGCAGGGATGGAGACCCAGTACTTC	CAISDPGAGMETQYF